This is a list of T cell receptor beta chains from one sample in a study of T cell responses to AZD1222 COVID-19 vaccine. Only in-frame clones appear in the TCRdb table, and some are missing; sequencing was by immunoSEQ multiplex PCR. Of about 84,000 clones in the sample, 70% to 90% were seen once. This specimen consisted of peripheral blood, obtained 28 days after the second AZD1222 dose. All receptors come from an adult who received the AZD1222 COVID-19 vaccine. CDR3s include the opening cysteine and the closing phenylalanine or tryptophan. Fields, in order: J gene, clone size, V gene, D gene, CDR3 protein, CDR3 DNA. D genes are given only for firm matches. Size tells how often a clone was seen (once, few, many) or the class of an expanded clone, and some rows leave it out.

TRBJ1-1	NA	TRBV10-3	NA	CATDKDNQNTEAFF	TGTGCCACCGACAAGGACAATCAGAACACTGAAGCTTTCTTT
TRBJ2-1	NA	TRBV11-3	NA	CASSPPDYNEQFF	TGTGCCAGCAGCCCCCCCGACTACAATGAGCAGTTCTTC
TRBJ2-3	NA	TRBV29-1	NA	CSVQVGGTDTQYF	TGCAGCGTTCAGGTCGGGGGCACAGATACGCAGTATTTT
TRBJ2-2	NA	TRBV27	NA	CASRPSGPAGELFF	TGTGCCAGCCGCCCGTCGGGCCCGGCCGGGGAGCTGTTTTTT
TRBJ2-2	NA	TRBV3-1/TRBV3-2	NA	CARGELFF	TGTGCCAGAGGGGAGCTGTTTTTT
TRBJ1-2	once	TRBV28	TRBD1	CASSTGGLGYTF	TGTGCCAGCAGTACAGGGGGCCTGGGCTACACCTTC
TRBJ2-1	NA	TRBV14	TRBD2	CASSRAGTYNEQFF	TGTGCCAGCAGCAGAGCGGGGACCTACAATGAGCAGTTCTTC
TRBJ2-1	NA	TRBV11-3	NA	CASSSPEFNEQFF	TGTGCCAGCAGCTCGCCAGAGTTCAATGAGCAGTTCTTC
TRBJ1-3	NA	TRBV3-1/TRBV3-2	NA	CASSRGDAGNTIYF	TGTGCCAGCAGCCGCGGGGACGCTGGAAACACCATATATTTT
TRBJ1-4	NA	TRBV6-5	TRBD1	CASRSWTGRKEKLFF	TGTGCCAGCAGGAGCTGGACAGGGCGGAAGGAAAAACTGTTTTTT
TRBJ1-2	NA	TRBV2	NA	CASSSRRTASYYGYTF	TGTGCCAGCAGCTCAAGGAGGACAGCATCGTACTATGGCTACACCTTC
TRBJ2-7	NA	TRBV11-1	NA	CASSLDLHRQAHEQYF	TGTGCCAGCAGCTTAGATCTCCATCGGCAGGCGCACGAGCAGTACTTC
TRBJ1-2	once	TRBV27	NA	CASSIRQANYGYTF	TGTGCCAGCAGTATCAGACAAGCTAACTATGGCTACACCTTC
TRBJ2-1	NA	TRBV3-1/TRBV3-2	NA	CASSHRVQYNEQFF	TGTGCCAGCAGCCATCGGGTCCAGTACAATGAGCAGTTCTTC
TRBJ1-2	NA	TRBV6-5	TRBD1	CASSYGTGTFVGGYTF	TGTGCCAGCAGTTACGGGACAGGGACTTTTGTGGGTGGCTACACCTTC
TRBJ2-7	NA	TRBV10-2	TRBD1	CASSESGTGKEQYF	TGCGCCAGCAGTGAATCCGGGACAGGGAAAGAGCAGTACTTC
TRBJ1-2	NA	TRBV11-2	NA	CASSQGRDYGYTF	TGTGCCAGCAGCCAGGGCAGGGACTATGGCTACACCTTC
TRBJ2-7	NA	TRBV28	TRBD1	CASSSTPQDRGEQYF	TGTGCCAGCAGTAGTACCCCCCAAGACAGGGGCGAGCAGTACTTC
TRBJ2-1	NA	TRBV18	NA	CASSPPQGTVGGEQFF	TGTGCCAGCTCACCACCACAGGGGACCGTCGGGGGTGAGCAGTTCTTC
TRBJ2-7	NA	TRBV5-5	TRBD1	CASSFYTGGEQYF	TGTGCCAGCAGCTTCTATACAGGGGGCGAGCAGTACTTC
TRBJ2-7	many	TRBV27	NA	CASSGLKTYEQYF	TGTGCCAGCAGTGGCTTAAAAACCTACGAGCAGTACTTC
TRBJ1-2	NA	TRBV19	TRBD1	CASLGPHLTGPKSYGYTF	TGTGCCAGTTTAGGCCCACATCTGACAGGGCCGAAGAGCTATGGCTACACCTTC
TRBJ1-6	NA	TRBV3-1/TRBV3-2	NA	CASQGGMNNSPLHF	TGTGCCAGTCAGGGAGGTATGAATAATTCACCCCTCCACTTT
TRBJ1-6	few	TRBV6-6	TRBD1	CASSRMNKRDRGNSPLHF	TGTGCCAGCAGTCGGATGAATAAACGGGACAGGGGTAATTCACCCCTCCACTTT
TRBJ2-3	NA	TRBV21-1	NA	CASSTRGRTSTDTQYF	TGTGCCAGCAGCACCCGAGGGCGGACTAGCACAGATACGCAGTATTTT
TRBJ1-2	few	TRBV3-1/TRBV3-2	TRBD1	CASSQGQGYGYTF	TGTGCCAGCAGCCAAGGACAGGGCTATGGCTACACCTTC
TRBJ2-6	NA	TRBV6-5	TRBD1	CASSLQGSGANVLTF	TGTGCCAGCAGTTTACAGGGGTCTGGGGCCAACGTCCTGACTTTC
TRBJ2-7	once	TRBV5-1	NA	CASSFGGITYEQYF	TGCGCCAGCAGCTTCGGGGGTATCACCTACGAGCAGTACTTC
TRBJ1-4	NA	TRBV6-5	TRBD1	CASRGQSTNEKLFF	TGTGCCAGCAGGGGACAGTCAACTAATGAAAAACTGTTTTTT
TRBJ1-1	NA	TRBV6-6	NA	CASSYSANTEAFF	TGTGCCAGCAGTTACTCCGCGAACACTGAAGCTTTCTTT
TRBJ2-2	NA	TRBV3-1/TRBV3-2	TRBD1	CASSHGQVNTGELFF	TGTGCCAGCAGCCACGGACAGGTCAACACCGGGGAGCTGTTTTTT
TRBJ1-4	NA	TRBV12-3/TRBV12-4	TRBD1	CASRTGDHEKLFF	TGTGCCAGCAGAACAGGGGATCATGAAAAACTGTTTTTT
TRBJ2-2	NA	TRBV5-1	TRBD1	CASSLRDRGTGELFF	TGCGCCAGCAGCTTACGGGACAGGGGCACCGGGGAGCTGTTTTTT
TRBJ1-4	NA	TRBV2	NA	CASSEAPFGDFIATNEKLFF	TGTGCCAGCAGTGAAGCGCCGTTCGGGGACTTCATTGCAACTAATGAAAAACTGTTTTTT
TRBJ1-2	NA	TRBV4-2	NA	CASSQESGREHNYGYTF	TGTGCCAGCAGCCAAGAGTCGGGGAGGGAGCATAACTATGGCTACACCTTC
TRBJ2-4	NA	TRBV28	TRBD2	CASRPTSGGAGPQNIQYF	TGTGCCAGCAGACCTACTAGCGGGGGGGCCGGGCCCCAAAACATTCAGTACTTC
TRBJ2-3	once	TRBV5-1	NA	CASSLGPASDTQYF	TGCGCCAGCAGCTTGGGGCCCGCGTCGGATACGCAGTATTTT
TRBJ2-3	once	TRBV6-5	NA	CASSHGDTQYF	TGTGCCAGCAGCCATGGAGATACGCAGTATTTT